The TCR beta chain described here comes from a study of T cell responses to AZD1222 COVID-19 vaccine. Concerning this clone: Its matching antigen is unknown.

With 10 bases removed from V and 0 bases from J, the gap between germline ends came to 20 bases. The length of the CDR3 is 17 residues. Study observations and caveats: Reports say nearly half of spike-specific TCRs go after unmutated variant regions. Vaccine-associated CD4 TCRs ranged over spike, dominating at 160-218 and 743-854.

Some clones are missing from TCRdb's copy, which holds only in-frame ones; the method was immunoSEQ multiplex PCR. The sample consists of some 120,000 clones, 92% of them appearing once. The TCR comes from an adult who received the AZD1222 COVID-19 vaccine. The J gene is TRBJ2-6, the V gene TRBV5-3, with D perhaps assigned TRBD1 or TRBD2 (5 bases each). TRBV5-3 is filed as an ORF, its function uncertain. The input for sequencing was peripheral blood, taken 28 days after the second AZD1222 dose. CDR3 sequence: CAWTRGTGYSGANVLTF. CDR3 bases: TGTGCCTGGACGCGAGGGACGGGATACTCTGGGGCCAACGTCCTGACTTTC.